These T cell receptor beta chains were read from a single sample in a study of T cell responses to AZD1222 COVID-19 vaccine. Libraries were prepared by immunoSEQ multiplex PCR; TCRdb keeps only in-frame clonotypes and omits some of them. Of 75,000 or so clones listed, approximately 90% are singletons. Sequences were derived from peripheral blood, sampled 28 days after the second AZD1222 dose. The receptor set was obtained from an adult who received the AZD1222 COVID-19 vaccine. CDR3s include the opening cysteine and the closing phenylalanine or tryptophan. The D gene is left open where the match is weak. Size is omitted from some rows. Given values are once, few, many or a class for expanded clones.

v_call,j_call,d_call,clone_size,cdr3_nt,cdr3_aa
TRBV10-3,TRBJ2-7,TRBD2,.,TGTGCCATCAGTCCTAGCGGGAGCAGGTACGAGCAGTACTTC,CAISPSGSRYEQYF
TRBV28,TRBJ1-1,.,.,TGTGCCAGCAGTTTATTCGGGACTTCGAACACTGAAGCTTTCTTT,CASSLFGTSNTEAFF
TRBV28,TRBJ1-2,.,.,TGTGCCAGCAGTTCCCCCAGGGCTAACTATGGCTACACCTTC,CASSSPRANYGYTF
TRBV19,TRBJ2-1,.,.,TGTGCCAGTAGTAGGACCGGGACTTCTGTCGGGAATGAGCAGTTCTTC,CASSRTGTSVGNEQFF
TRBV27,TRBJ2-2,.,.,TGTGCCAGCAGTTTGGTGCCGACGAACACCGGGGAGCTGTTTTTT,CASSLVPTNTGELFF
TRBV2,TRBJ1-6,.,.,TGTGCCAGCAGTTCTCGTTCACCCCTCCACTTT,CASSSRSPLHF
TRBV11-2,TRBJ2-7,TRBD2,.,TGTGCCAGCAGTTCCCTTAGCGGGAGGGCTGGAGAGCAGTACTTC,CASSSLSGRAGEQYF
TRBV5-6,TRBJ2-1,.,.,TGTGCCAGCAGCTTGGGGGGCTGGGGCAATGAGCAGTTCTTC,CASSLGGWGNEQFF
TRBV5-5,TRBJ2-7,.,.,TGTGCCAGCAGCTTTGGTGGGGCCATCGACGAGCAGTACTTC,CASSFGGAIDEQYF
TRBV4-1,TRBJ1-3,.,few,TGCGCCAGCAGCTCAAGACTAGAGGGAAACACCATATATTTT,CASSSRLEGNTIYF
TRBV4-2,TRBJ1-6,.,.,TGTGCCAGCAGCCAAGAGTCTGGCAGCGGGCTCCTCCACTTT,CASSQESGSGLLHF
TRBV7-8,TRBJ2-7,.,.,TGTGCCAGCAGCCCCGAATTGGTCTCCTACGAGCAGTACTTC,CASSPELVSYEQYF
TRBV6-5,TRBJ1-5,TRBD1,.,TGTGCCAGCAGACAGGGGGGGTATCAGCCCCAGCATTTT,CASRQGGYQPQHF
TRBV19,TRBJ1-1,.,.,TGTGCCAGTTCCCTCGTAGGTCGGACTGAAGCTTTCTTT,CASSLVGRTEAFF
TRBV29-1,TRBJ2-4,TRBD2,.,TGCAGCGTTTACCCCGGACTAGCGGGAGAGGGGATAGCCAAAAACATTCAGTACTTC,CSVYPGLAGEGIAKNIQYF
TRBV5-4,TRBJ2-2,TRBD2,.,TGTGCCAGCAGCTTGGGCGGGGGAAACACCGGGGAGCTGTTTTTT,CASSLGGGNTGELFF
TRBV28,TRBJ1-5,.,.,TGTGCCAGCAGTTTATTGCTCCTCACTCAGCCCCAGCATTTT,CASSLLLLTQPQHF
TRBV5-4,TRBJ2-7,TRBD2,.,TGTGCCAGCAGTCCTTTAAGCGGGAGAGGGCCCTACGAGCAGTACTTC,CASSPLSGRGPYEQYF
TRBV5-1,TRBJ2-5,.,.,TGCGCCAGCAGCCGACAGTGGAGCGAGGAGACCCAGTACTTC,CASSRQWSEETQYF
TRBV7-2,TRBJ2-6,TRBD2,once,TGTGCCAGCAGCTTATGGGCGGGAGGCCCCTCTGGGGCCAACGTCCTGACTTTC,CASSLWAGGPSGANVLTF
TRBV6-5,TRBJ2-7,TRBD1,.,TGTGCCAGCAGTTACGCGGGACAGGGATCCTACGAGCAGTACTTC,CASSYAGQGSYEQYF
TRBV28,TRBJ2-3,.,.,TGTGCCAGCAGTTTAACCCACTGGGGGACGCAGTATTTT,CASSLTHWGTQYF
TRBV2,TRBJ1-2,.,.,TGTGCCAGCACCTTTGGGAAGGGAAACTATGGCTACACCTTC,CASTFGKGNYGYTF
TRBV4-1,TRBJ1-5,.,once,TGCGCCAGCAGCCAAGATTTCGGGGGTAGCAATCAGCCCCAGCATTTT,CASSQDFGGSNQPQHF
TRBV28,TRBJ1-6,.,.,TGTGCCAGCCGGGGGCCGGTAAATTCACCCCTCCACTTT,CASRGPVNSPLHF
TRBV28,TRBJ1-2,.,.,TGTGCCAGCAGTTTTCAGTTCTATGGCTACACCTTC,CASSFQFYGYTF
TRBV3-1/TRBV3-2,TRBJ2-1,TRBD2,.,TGTGCCAGCAGCAAACCCCTTAGCGGGAGGTCCTACAATGAGCAGTTCTTC,CASSKPLSGRSYNEQFF
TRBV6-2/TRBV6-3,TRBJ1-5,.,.,TGTGCCAGCAGCCCCACCGGGGGCCAAAATCAGCCCCAGCATTTT,CASSPTGGQNQPQHF
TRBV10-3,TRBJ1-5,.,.,TGTGCCATCAGCCCAGGGGAGGGCCAGCCCCAGCATTTT,CAISPGEGQPQHF
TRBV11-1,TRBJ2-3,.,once,TGTGCCAGCAGCTTAGACAGCGGGAGCACAGATACGCAGTATTTT,CASSLDSGSTDTQYF
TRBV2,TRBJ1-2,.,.,TGTGCCAGTGGGACGGAGGTTGGCTATGGCTACACCTTC,CASGTEVGYGYTF
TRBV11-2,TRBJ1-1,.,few,TGTGCCAGCAGCTTTACGGGCACTGAAGCTTTCTTT,CASSFTGTEAFF
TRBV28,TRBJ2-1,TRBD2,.,TGTGCCAGCAGTATACTAGCGGGAGCCGACAATGAGCAGTTCTTC,CASSILAGADNEQFF
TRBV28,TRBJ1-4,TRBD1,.,TGTGCCAGCAGTTCTGGGACAGGGAATGAAAAACTGTTTTTT,CASSSGTGNEKLFF
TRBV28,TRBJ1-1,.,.,TGTGCCAGCAGTTTGGAGTTTCACATGAACACTGAAGCTTTCTTT,CASSLEFHMNTEAFF
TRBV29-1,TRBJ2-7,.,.,TGCAGCGTTGAAGACAGGGGAGGGTCCTACGAGCAGTACTTC,CSVEDRGGSYEQYF
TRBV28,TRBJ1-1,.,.,TGTGCCAGCACCCCCAGGAATTATCTTATGAACACTGAAGCTTTCTTT,CASTPRNYLMNTEAFF
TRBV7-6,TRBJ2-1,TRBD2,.,TGTGCCAGCAGCACACACCCTAGCGGGACGACCTACAATGAGCAGTTCTTC,CASSTHPSGTTYNEQFF
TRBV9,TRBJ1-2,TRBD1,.,TGTGCCAGCAGCGCAGACAGGGGGCTGGGTGGCTACACCTTC,CASSADRGLGGYTF
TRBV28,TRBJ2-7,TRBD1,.,TGTGCCAGCCGGGACAGGGTTCACGAGCAGTACTTC,CASRDRVHEQYF
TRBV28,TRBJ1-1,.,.,TGTGCCAGCAGGGAGCCGGGGGCGCGTGGCATGAACACTGAAGCTTTCTTT,CASREPGARGMNTEAFF
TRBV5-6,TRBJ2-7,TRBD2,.,TGTGCCAGCAGCTGGCTGACTAGCGGGAGTATCGACGAGCAGTACTTC,CASSWLTSGSIDEQYF
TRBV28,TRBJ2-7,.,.,TGTGCCAGCAGGGGGATGGGGGATGGCGAGCAGTACTTC,CASRGMGDGEQYF
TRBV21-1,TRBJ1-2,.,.,TGTGCCAGCCCACCACACGGTTACACCTTC,CASPPHGYTF
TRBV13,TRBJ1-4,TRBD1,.,TGTGCCAGCAGCTATGACAGGGCGGATGAAAAACTGTTTTTT,CASSYDRADEKLFF
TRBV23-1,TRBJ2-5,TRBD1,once,TGCGCCAGCAGTTCGCCTCGGGACAGGGACCAACAAGAGACCCAGTACTTC,CASSSPRDRDQQETQYF
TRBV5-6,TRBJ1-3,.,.,TGTGCCAGCAGCTTGGACAGACTTCACTCTGGAAACACCATATATTTT,CASSLDRLHSGNTIYF